This T cell receptor (beta chain) was recovered during a study of T-cell memory formation after mild COVID-19. Whole-study results and caveats: Pre-infection memory harbored some responding clones, suggesting cross-reactive memory joined.

A note on this clonotype: Its specificity is not known.

TCRdb reprocessed the 5' RACE reads with MiXCR, giving one entry per CDR3 protein. Seen here are around 510,000 distinct CDR3 sequences, roughly a fifth observed once, and the top ten hold approximately 8.4%. This CDR3 is 13 amino acids long. With 3 bases removed from V and 4 bases from J, the gap between germline ends came to 9 bases. In germline, CDR1 is LGHDT, CDR2 YNNKEL (reference sequence). This chain links TRBV3-1 with TRBJ2-5; D unresolved. This TCR was sampled from an adult woman who had mild COVID-19 (a few samples of this study predate the infection). Cell type and time point are not known. What was sequenced was PBMCs or a T cell subset sorted from them (not recorded which). CDR3 sequence (DNA): TGTGCCAGCAGCCACGGTGCGTCAGAGACCCAGTACTTC. Protein product: CASSHGASETQYF.